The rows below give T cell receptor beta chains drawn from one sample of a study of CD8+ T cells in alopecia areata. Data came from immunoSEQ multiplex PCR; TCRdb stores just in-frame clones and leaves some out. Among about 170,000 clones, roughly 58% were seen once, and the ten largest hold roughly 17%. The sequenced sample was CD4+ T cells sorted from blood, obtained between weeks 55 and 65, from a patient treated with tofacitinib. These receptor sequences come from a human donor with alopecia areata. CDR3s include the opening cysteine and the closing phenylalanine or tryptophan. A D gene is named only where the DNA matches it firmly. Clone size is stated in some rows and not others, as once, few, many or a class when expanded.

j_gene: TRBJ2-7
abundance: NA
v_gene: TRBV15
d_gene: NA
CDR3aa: CATSRDLGGTYEQYF
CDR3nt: TGTGCCACCAGCAGAGATTTAGGCGGGACATACGAGCAGTACTTC

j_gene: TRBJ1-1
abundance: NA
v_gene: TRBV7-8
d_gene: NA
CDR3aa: CASSRVGTEAFF
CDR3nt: TGTGCCAGCAGTCGGGTGGGCACTGAAGCTTTCTTT

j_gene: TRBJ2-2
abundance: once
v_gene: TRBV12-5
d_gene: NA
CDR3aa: CASGLVLGGRNTGELFF
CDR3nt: TGTGCTAGTGGTTTGGTACTCGGGGGACGGAACACCGGGGAGCTGTTTTTT

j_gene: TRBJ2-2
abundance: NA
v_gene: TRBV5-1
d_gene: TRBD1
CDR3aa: CASSWDRVMTGELFF
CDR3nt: TGCGCCAGCAGCTGGGACAGGGTAATGACCGGGGAGCTGTTTTTT

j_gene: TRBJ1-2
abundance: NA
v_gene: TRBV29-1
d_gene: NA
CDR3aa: CSVEVPRSYGYTF
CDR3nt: TGCAGCGTTGAAGTTCCTCGCTCCTATGGCTACACCTTC

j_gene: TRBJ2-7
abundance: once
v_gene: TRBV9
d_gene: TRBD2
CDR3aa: CASSAGGGESYEQYF
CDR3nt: TGTGCCAGCAGCGCTGGCGGGGGGGAGAGCTACGAGCAGTACTTC

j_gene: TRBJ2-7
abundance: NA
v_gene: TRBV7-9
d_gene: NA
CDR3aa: CASSLSLTGTYEQYF
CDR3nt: TGTGCCAGCAGCTTGAGTCTAACGGGTACCTACGAGCAGTACTTC

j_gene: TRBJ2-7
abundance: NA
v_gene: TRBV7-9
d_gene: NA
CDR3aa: CASSLAGVYEQYF
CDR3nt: TGTGCCAGCAGCTTAGCTGGGGTATACGAGCAGTACTTC

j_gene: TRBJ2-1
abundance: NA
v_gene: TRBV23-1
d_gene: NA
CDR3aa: CASSLKGRPDSVPLYNEQFF
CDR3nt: TGCGCCAGCAGTCTCAAGGGGCGGCCCGACTCAGTTCCCCTATACAATGAGCAGTTCTTC

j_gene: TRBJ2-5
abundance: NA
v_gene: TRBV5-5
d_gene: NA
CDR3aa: CASSQEINSRVLETQYF
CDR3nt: TGTGCCAGCAGCCAAGAAATCAACTCCAGGGTATTGGAGACCCAGTACTTC

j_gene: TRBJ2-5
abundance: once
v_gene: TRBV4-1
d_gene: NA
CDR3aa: CASSQGSGAGETQYF
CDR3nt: TGCGCCAGCAGCCAAGGTTCGGGGGCTGGAGAGACCCAGTACTTC

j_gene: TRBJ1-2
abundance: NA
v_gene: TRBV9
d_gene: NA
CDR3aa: CASSSRGYYTF
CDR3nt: TGTGCCAGCAGCTCCAGGGGCTATTACACCTTC

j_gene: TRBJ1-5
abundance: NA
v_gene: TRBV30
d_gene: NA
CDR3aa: CAWSDYSNQPQHF
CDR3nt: TGTGCCTGGAGTGATTATAGCAATCAGCCCCAGCATTTT

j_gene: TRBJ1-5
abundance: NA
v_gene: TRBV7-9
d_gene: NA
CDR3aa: CASSAMDGRGIQHF
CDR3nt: TGTGCCAGCAGCGCCATGGATGGCAGAGGCATCCAGCATTTT

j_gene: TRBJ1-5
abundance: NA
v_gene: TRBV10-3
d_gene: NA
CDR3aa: CAISEDGGLPSNQPQHF
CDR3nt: TGTGCCATCAGTGAAGATGGGGGGCTGCCCAGCAATCAGCCCCAGCATTTT

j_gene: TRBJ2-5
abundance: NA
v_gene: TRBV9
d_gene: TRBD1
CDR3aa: CASSVGTGKPAGETQYF
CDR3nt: TGTGCCAGCAGCGTAGGGACAGGGAAGCCGGCCGGCGAGACCCAGTACTTC

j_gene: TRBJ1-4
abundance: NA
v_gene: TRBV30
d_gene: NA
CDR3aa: CAWSVGTDEKLFF
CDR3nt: TGTGCCTGGAGTGTAGGGACCGATGAAAAACTGTTTTTT

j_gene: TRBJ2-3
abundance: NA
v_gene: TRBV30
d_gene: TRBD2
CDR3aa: CAWSVRSGGSTDTQYF
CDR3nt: TGTGCCTGGAGTGTACGTAGCGGGGGTAGCACAGATACGCAGTATTTT

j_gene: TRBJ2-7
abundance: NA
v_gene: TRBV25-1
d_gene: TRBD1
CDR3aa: CASSEPQGVYEQYF
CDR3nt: TGTGCCAGCAGTGAACCACAGGGGGTCTACGAGCAGTACTTC

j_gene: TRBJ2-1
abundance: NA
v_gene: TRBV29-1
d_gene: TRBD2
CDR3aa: CSAREPGLAGGPYNEQFF
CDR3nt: TGCAGCGCACGAGAGCCGGGACTAGCGGGGGGGCCCTACAATGAGCAGTTCTTC

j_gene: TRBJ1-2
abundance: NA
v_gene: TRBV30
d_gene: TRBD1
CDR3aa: CAWSYQDRASGGYTF
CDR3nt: TGTGCCTGGAGTTATCAAGACAGGGCCAGTGGTGGCTACACCTTC

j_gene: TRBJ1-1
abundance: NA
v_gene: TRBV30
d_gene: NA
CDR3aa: CAFFSRDSKAFF
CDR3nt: TGTGCCTTCTTCAGCCGGGATAGTAAAGCTTTCTTT

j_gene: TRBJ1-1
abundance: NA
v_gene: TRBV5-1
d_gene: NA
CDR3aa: CASGYQGRGDEAFF
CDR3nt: TGCGCCAGCGGGTACCAGGGGAGAGGGGATGAAGCTTTCTTT

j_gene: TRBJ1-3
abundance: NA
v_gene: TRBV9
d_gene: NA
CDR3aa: CASSVEDSGNTIYF
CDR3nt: TGTGCCAGCAGCGTGGAGGACTCTGGAAACACCATATATTTT

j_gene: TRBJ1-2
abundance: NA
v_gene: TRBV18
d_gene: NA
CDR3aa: CASSLAQGDNYGYTF
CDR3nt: TGTGCCAGCTCACTCGCCCAGGGAGACAACTATGGCTACACCTTC

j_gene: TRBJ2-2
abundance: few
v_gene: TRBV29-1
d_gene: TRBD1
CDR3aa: CSVGDRGNTGELFF
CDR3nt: TGCAGCGTTGGTGACAGGGGTAACACCGGGGAGCTGTTTTTT

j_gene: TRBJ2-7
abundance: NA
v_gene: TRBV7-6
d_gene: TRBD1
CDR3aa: CASSNRGSYEQYF
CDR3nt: TGTGCCAGCAGCAACAGGGGCTCCTACGAGCAGTACTTC

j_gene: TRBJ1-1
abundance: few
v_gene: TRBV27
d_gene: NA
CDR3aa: CASSAAGQNTEAFF
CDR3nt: TGTGCCAGCAGCGCAGCGGGACAGAACACTGAAGCTTTCTTT

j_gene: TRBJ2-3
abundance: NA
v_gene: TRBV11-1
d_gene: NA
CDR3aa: CASRIRGTDTQYF
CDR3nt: TGTGCCAGCAGAATACGTGGCACAGATACGCAGTATTTT

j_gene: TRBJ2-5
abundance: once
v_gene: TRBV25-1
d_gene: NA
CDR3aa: CASSEMEVTWDF
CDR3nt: TGTGCCAGCAGTGAAATGGAGGTGACTTGGGACTTC

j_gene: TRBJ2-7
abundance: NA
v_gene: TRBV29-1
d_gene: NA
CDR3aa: CSAIRPSGRTYEQYF
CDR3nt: TGCAGCGCCATACGTCCGTCGGGGCGCACCTACGAGCAGTACTTC

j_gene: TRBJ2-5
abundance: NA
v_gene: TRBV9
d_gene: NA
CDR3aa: CASSVGVRQETQYF
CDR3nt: TGTGCCAGCAGCGTAGGGGTTAGACAAGAGACCCAGTACTTC

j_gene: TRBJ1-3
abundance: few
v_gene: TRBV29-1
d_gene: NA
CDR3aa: CSARIGNTIYF
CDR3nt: TGCAGCGCTCGTATTGGAAACACCATATATTTT

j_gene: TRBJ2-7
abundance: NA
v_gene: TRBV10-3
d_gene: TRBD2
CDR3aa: CAISGTSAPQYF
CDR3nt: TGTGCCATATCCGGGACTAGCGCTCCTCAGTACTTC

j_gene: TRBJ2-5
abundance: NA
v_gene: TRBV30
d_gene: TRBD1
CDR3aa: CAWSPKFDRAQETQYF
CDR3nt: TGTGCCTGGAGCCCCAAATTTGACAGGGCCCAAGAGACCCAGTACTTC

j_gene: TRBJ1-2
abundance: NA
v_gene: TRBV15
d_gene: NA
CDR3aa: CATSRELGTDGYTF
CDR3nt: TGTGCCACCAGCAGAGAACTGGGAACGGATGGCTACACCTTC

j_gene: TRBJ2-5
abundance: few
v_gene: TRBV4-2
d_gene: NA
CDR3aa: CASSQDRAGRETQYF
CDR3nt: TGTGCCAGCAGCCAAGATAGGGCAGGGCGAGAGACCCAGTACTTC

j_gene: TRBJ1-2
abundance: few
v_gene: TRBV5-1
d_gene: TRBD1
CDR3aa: CASSLPLDRNGYTF
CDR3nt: TGCGCCAGCAGTTTACCTCTGGACAGGAATGGCTACACCTTC

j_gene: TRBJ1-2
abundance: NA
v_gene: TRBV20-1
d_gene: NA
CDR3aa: CSARSYGYTF
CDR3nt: TGCAGTGCTCGTAGCTATGGCTACACCTTC

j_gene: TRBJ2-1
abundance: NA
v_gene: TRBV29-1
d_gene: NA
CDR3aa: CSANAQYNEQFF
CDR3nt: TGCAGCGCCAATGCGCAGTACAATGAGCAGTTCTTC

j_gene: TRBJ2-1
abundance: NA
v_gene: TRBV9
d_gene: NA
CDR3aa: CASSVEGLLTYNEQFF
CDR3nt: TGTGCCAGCAGCGTAGAGGGTCTACTAACCTACAATGAGCAGTTCTTC

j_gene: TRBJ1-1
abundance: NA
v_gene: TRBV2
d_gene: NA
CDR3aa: CASSLDGGDTEAFF
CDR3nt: TGTGCCAGCAGCCTGGACGGGGGGGACACTGAAGCTTTCTTT

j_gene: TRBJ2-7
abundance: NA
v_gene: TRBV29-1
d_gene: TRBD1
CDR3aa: CSYTGTGNPYEQYF
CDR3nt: TGCAGCTATACCGGGACAGGGAACCCCTACGAGCAGTACTTC

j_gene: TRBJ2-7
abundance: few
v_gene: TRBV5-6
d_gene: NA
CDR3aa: CASSDNTGTFQSWEQYF
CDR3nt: TGTGCCAGCAGCGACAACACCGGGACATTTCAGTCGTGGGAGCAGTACTTC

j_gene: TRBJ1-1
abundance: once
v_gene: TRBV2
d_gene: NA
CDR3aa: CASKWDLNTEAFF
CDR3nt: TGTGCCAGCAAGTGGGACCTGAACACTGAAGCTTTCTTT

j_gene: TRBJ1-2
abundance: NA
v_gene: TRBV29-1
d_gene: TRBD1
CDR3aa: CSVAYRDRESNYGYTF
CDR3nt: TGCAGCGTTGCATACCGGGACAGGGAGTCGAACTATGGCTACACCTTC

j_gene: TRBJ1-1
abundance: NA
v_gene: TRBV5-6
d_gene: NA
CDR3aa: CASAGQMNTEAFF
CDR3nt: TGTGCCAGCGCTGGACAGATGAACACTGAAGCTTTCTTT